This T cell receptor beta chain was captured in a study of blood T cell repertoires in COVID-19. Turning to the study itself: The United States, Italy and Spain supplied acute and convalescent COVID-19 samples. The cDNA or gDNA used as material had been derived from T cells, B-cell-depleted T cells, or PBMCs.

How the authors handled the data: Amplification with reference gene primers provided the estimates of nucleated cell counts. The repertoire was sequenced with immunoSEQ multiplex PCR; TCRdb's copy has only in-frame clones and lacks some. V, J and clone size are those of that table, while D and trimming were read from the DNA. In the table there are under 65,000 clones, around 76% of which are singletons. Germline V CDR1 and CDR2: SNHLY, FYNNEI. V was pared by 6 bases and J by 0 bases, with 12 bases between. The CDR3 length is 15 residues. The specimen sequenced was peripheral blood. The rearrangement uses TRBV2 and TRBJ1-5, with a weak D call TRBD1 (6 bases). This sequence was found in a woman aged 60-75 years with acute or convalescent COVID-19. CDR3 residues: CASRIRDNSNQPQHF. In DNA form, the CDR3 reads TGTGCCAGCAGAATCCGGGACAATAGCAATCAGCCCCAGCATTTT.